The source of this T cell receptor beta chain is a study of cytomegalovirus exposure and HLA in healthy donors. General study findings and limits: The finding came from a later analysis; first-cohort TCR clusters tended to co-occur in the roughly 120 validation repertoires.

This table comes from immunoSEQ multiplex PCR, and its TCRdb copy is limited to in-frame clones, with some not included. The sample lists some 98,000 clones; approximately 84% were seen once. A word on this clone: Its antigen remains unknown.

Trimming took 3 bases from V and 2 from J, leaving 11 bases between them. Germline CDR1 is SEHNR and CDR2 is FQNEAQ (reference sequence). This CDR3 is 14 amino acids long. This TCR was recovered from a man younger than 30 in good health and CMV-seropositive. Sequencing used PBMCs. This chain joins TRBV7-9 and TRBJ2-7; a weak D match, TRBD1 (7 bases). In nucleotides, the CDR3 is TGTGCCAGCAGCTTGGAGGGACAGACCTACGAGCAGTACTTC. It specifies CASSLEGQTYEQYF. Supplemented by reference TRBV7-9 and TRBJ2-7, the full variable domain reads DTGVSQNPRHKITKRGQNVTFRCDPISEHNRLYWYRQTLGQGPEFLTYFQNEAQLEKSRLLSDRFSAERPKGSFSTLEIQRTEQGDSAMYLCASSLEGQTYEQYFGPGTRLTVT.